The 31 T cell receptor beta chains below were found in one sample sequenced in a study of post-analysis software for immune sequencing data. Findings and caveats of the study: TRBV5-6, TRBV5-1 and TRBV20-1 were among four or five TRBV segments more frequent in patients than controls.

These receptors have no known antigen. Unique molecular identifiers were present in the TCR beta cDNA libraries. TCRdb reanalysed the PCR reads using MiXCR and keeps one entry per CDR3 protein. Among more than 350,000 distinct CDR3 sequences listed, 30% to 40% were seen once. Sequencing used blood. The source of these receptors is a girl aged 2 to 9 with multiple sclerosis.

This clonotype was detected only a few times. J is TRBJ1-2 and V is TRBV7-6; TRBD1 agrees at 9 bases. CDR3 length equals 14 residues. The germline CDR1 and CDR2 sequences are SGHVS and FNYEAQ. V shed 5 bases and J 7 bases; nucleotides not matched to a gene: 8. The CDR3 reads CASSPWTGEGGYTF. CDR3 DNA sequence: TGTGCCAGCAGCCCCTGGACAGGGGAGGGTGGCTACACCTTC.

V usage is TRBV12-3 or TRBV12-4 and J usage is TRBJ2-7; D remains unclear. The CDR3 consists of 15 residues. V gave up 2 bases and J gave up 3 bases, with 14 bases separating them. CDR3 region: CASSLSLLPSYEQYF. The CDR3 DNA is TGTGCCAGCAGTTTAAGCTTGCTACCTAGCTACGAGCAGTACTTC.

V is TRBV7-3 and J is TRBJ2-1; D is undetermined. Germline CDR1 is SGHTA and CDR2 is FQGTGA. This CDR3 has 15 amino acids. V was pared by 5 bases and J by 6 bases, with 17 bases between. The DNA of the CDR3 is TGTGCCAGCAGCACCGCCATAGGAAGACCCAATGAGCAGTTCTTC. Translation: CASSTAIGRPNEQFF.

This clonotype was picked up a small number of times. The chain is built from TRBV6-2 or TRBV6-3 and TRBJ2-3; 13 bases map to TRBD2. This CDR3 is built from 16 residues. Germline CDR1 and CDR2: MNHEY and SVGEGT. The V segment lost 2 bases and the J segment 2 bases; nucleotides outside the gene matches: 1. CDR3 amino acids: CASSYGTSGNTDTQYF. The CDR3 DNA sequence: TGTGCCAGCAGTTACGGGACTAGCGGGAACACAGATACGCAGTATTTT.

This clonotype was counted once. This sequence joins TRBV9 and TRBJ2-5, with 9 nucleotides matching TRBD2. Trimming at V came to 4 bases and at J to 4 bases, leaving 14 bases not matched to a gene. The CDR3 is made up of 17 amino acids. CDR1 is SGDLS, CDR2 YYNGEE, per germline. Written as DNA, the CDR3 is TGTGCCAGCAGCCCAGAGCGGGGGGCCTATTTACGAGAGACCCAGTACTTC. Amino acids: CASSPERGAYLRETQYF.

The chain couples TRBV27 to TRBJ2-5, with 8 bases identical to TRBD1. The DNA end is a closer match to TRBJ2-7, so the J assignment may be wrong. Germline CDR1 MNHEY, CDR2 SMNVEV (reference sequence). CDR3 length equals 15 residues. CDR3 residues: CASSPGQGSFGEQYF. DNA of the CDR3: TGTGCCAGCAGCCCCGGACAGGGTAGTTTCGGCGAGCAGTACTTC.

The rearrangement joins TRBV29-1 to TRBJ2-5; D gene unclear. Germline V CDR1 and CDR2: SQVTM, ANQGSEA. This CDR3 region has 11 residues. V dropped 3 bases and J dropped 5 bases, with 7 bases sitting between them. CDR3 protein: CSVEPAETQYF. The CDR3 DNA sequence: TGCAGCGTTGAGCCCGCGGAGACCCAGTACTTC. The variable domain in full, completed from reference TRBV29-1 and TRBJ2-5, reads SAVISQKPSRDICQRGTSLTIQCQVDSQVTMMFWYRQQPGQSLTLIATANQGSEATYESGFVIDKFPISRPNLTFSTLTVSNMSPEDSSIYLCSVEPAETQYFGPGTRLLVL.

This clonotype occurred many times. The chain is built from TRBV4-3 and TRBJ2-5; D call uncertain. With 2 bases removed from V and 4 bases from J, the gap between germline ends came to 8 bases. There are 13 residues in the CDR3. The germline CDR1 and CDR2 sequences are LGHNA and YSLEER. CDR3 in amino acids: CASSQRVGETQYF. CDR3 nucleotides: TGCGCCAGCAGCCAACGGGTGGGAGAGACCCAGTACTTC.

This clonotype was counted between two and nine times. This chain links TRBV20-1 with TRBJ1-2; 7 nucleotides match TRBD1. J was trimmed by 5 bases and V by 3 bases; bases with no gene match: 3. Germline values: CDR1 DFQATT, CDR2 SNEGSKA (reference sequence). There are 12 residues in the CDR3. CDR3 sequence reads: CSASLRGYGYTF. CDR3 nucleotide sequence: TGCAGTGCTAGTCTCAGGGGGTATGGCTACACCTTC.

A few counts support this clonotype. This chain links TRBV12-3 or TRBV12-4 with TRBJ1-4; D is possibly TRBD1 (5 bases). The CDR3 is 11 amino acids. V was trimmed by 7 bases and J by 14 bases, leaving 14 bases between them. CDR3 sequence reads: CASTWGGRLFF. The DNA for the CDR3 is TGTGCCAGCACCTGGGGGGGAAGGCTGTTTTTT.

The chain is built from TRBV7-9 and TRBJ2-1, with 9 bases identical to TRBD1. The CDR3 spans 16 residues. Trimming cost V 5 bases and J 1 base; bases outside gene matches: 6. Germline assignment: CDR1 SEHNR and CDR2 FQNEAQ (reference sequence). The CDR3 protein is CASSPRGTGSYNEQFF. The CDR3 coding sequence is TGTGCCAGCAGCCCCCGCGGGACAGGGTCCTACAATGAGCAGTTCTTC.

The chain employs TRBV12-3 or TRBV12-4 and TRBJ1-4; a weak D match, TRBD1 (5 bases). CDR3 length equals 14 residues. V lost 5 bases to trimming and J lost 8 bases, with 15 bases between them. CDR3 coding DNA: TGTGCCAGCAGTCCCCACCTGCAGGGAGAAAAACTGTTTTTT. The encoded protein is CASSPHLQGEKLFF.

Only one count was recorded for this clonotype. This chain connects TRBV5-1 to TRBJ1-2, with D uncertain. This CDR3 has 14 amino acids. The germline V gene has CDR1 SGHRS and CDR2 YFSETQ. Trimming took off 0 bases at V and 0 bases at J, with 6 bases between the two ends. The CDR3: CASSLGNTNYGYTF. In DNA, the CDR3 is TGCGCCAGCAGCTTGGGGAATACTAACTATGGCTACACCTTC.

In its sample, this clonotype was seen many times. V gene TRBV7-3 combines with J gene TRBJ2-1; D could derive from TRBD1 or TRBD2 (5 bases each). Germline CDR1 reads SGHTA; CDR2 reads FQGTGA. The CDR3 spans 18 residues. Between the trimmed V and J ends, which lost 2 bases and 8 bases, there was a span of 25 bases. CDR3 nucleotides: TGTGCCAGCAGCTTATGGTCTCGGGGCTTATTTCGACAACATGAGCAGTTCTTC. Translated: CASSLWSRGLFRQHEQFF. Supplemented by reference TRBV7-3 and TRBJ2-1, the full variable domain reads GAGVSQTPSNKVTEKGKYVELRCDPISGHTALYWYRQSLGQGPEFLIYFQGTGAADDSGLPNDRFFAVRPEGSVSTLKIQRTERGDSAVYLCASSLWSRGLFRQHEQFFGPGTRLTVL.

This rearrangement joins TRBV3-1 to TRBJ1-4, with D perhaps TRBD1 (5 bases). Germline CDR1 and CDR2: LGHDT and YNNKEL (reference sequence). The V and J ends lost 3 bases and 8 bases respectively, with 16 bases between them. This CDR3 has 15 amino acids. The CDR3 DNA follows: TGTGCCAGCAGCCACCGCGGAGGGGCTGTCGAAAAACTGTTTTTT. This encodes CASSHRGGAVEKLFF.

In the case of this clonotype: An end of the junction differs from the germline gene, which may be a read error. The rearrangement uses TRBV10-3 and TRBJ2-1; TRBD2 matches at 8 bases. This CDR3 has 17 amino acids. The germline CDR1 and CDR2 sequences are ENHRY and SYGVKD. CDR3 bases: TGTACCATCAGTGAGTCGACCAGAGCGGGGGTGGTTAGCGAGCAGTTCTTC. This translates into CTISESTRAGVVSEQFF.

The chain is built from TRBV4-1 and TRBJ1-1; D possibly corresponds to TRBD1 (5 bases). Trimming cost V 2 bases and J 4 bases, with 14 bases left between them. Looked up from germline, CDR1 is MGHRA and CDR2 is YSYEKL. CDR3 length equals 15 residues. Here the CDR3 reads CASSQWTDIGTEAFF. CDR3 DNA: TGCGCCAGCAGCCAATGGACGGACATAGGCACTGAAGCTTTCTTT.

The chain has TRBV7-9 and TRBJ2-2; perhaps TRBD2 as D (5 bases). With 3 bases removed from V and 4 bases from J, the gap between germline ends came to 9 bases. Germline V gene lookup returns CDR1 SEHNR and CDR2 FQNEAQ (reference sequence). This CDR3 contains 14 residues. The CDR3 nucleotides are TGTGCCAGCAGCTTTCGTGCGGGCACCGGGGAGCTGTTTTTT. Translation: CASSFRAGTGELFF.

This sequence joins TRBV6-5 and TRBJ2-3; 9 bases are a match to TRBD1. From germline, CDR1 is MNHEY and CDR2 SVGAGI. J was trimmed by 7 bases and V by 2 bases; bases with no gene match: 4. This CDR3 is 14 amino acids long. The CDR3: CASSYHDRGNTQYF. The CDR3 DNA follows: TGTGCCAGCAGTTACCACGACAGGGGGAATACGCAGTATTTT.

This chain links TRBV25-1 with TRBJ2-3, with D possibly being TRBD2 (5 bases). CDR1 is MGHDK, CDR2 SYGVNS, per germline. V was shortened by 4 bases and J by 0 bases, with 20 bases between the two germline ends. The CDR3 covers 18 residues. CDR3 nucleotide sequence: TGTGCCAGCAGTGCGGTCCCTGGAGCGGAGAGCAGCACAGATACGCAGTATTTT. It is translated as CASSAVPGAESSTDTQYF.

This clonotype was found once. This chain joins TRBV28 and TRBJ2-3; no definite D call. The CDR3 covers 13 residues. V lost 9 bases to trimming and J lost 0 bases, with 10 bases between them. Germline CDR1 reads MDHEN; CDR2 reads SYDVKM. DNA of the CDR3: TGTGCCAGTTTAAGCCTTAGCACAGATACGCAGTATTTT. Its translation: CASLSLSTDTQYF. Drawing the rest from reference TRBV28 and TRBJ2-3, the complete variable domain is DVKVTQSSRYLVKRTGEKVFLECVQDMDHENMFWYRQDPGLGLRLIYFSYDVKMKEKGDIPEGYSVSREKKERFSLILESASTNQTSMYLCASLSLSTDTQYFGPGTRLTVL.

The V call is TRBV2, the J call TRBJ2-3, with TRBD2 identical over 12 bases. Unmatched junction bases numbered 0, after V lost 6 bases and J lost 5 bases. The CDR3 contains 13 residues. Germline V CDR1 and CDR2: SNHLY, FYNNEI. CDR3 nucleotides: TGTGCCAGCAGGACTAGCGGGGGAGATACGCAGTATTTT. This codes for CASRTSGGDTQYF.

This clonotype was recorded only once. The chain joins TRBV7-9 to TRBJ2-6, with 7 positions matching TRBD1. The CDR3 is 18 residues long. V lost 4 bases to trimming and J lost 0 bases; unmatched junction nucleotides: 9. Germline V lookup: CDR1 SEHNR, CDR2 FQNEAQ (reference sequence). The CDR3, as DNA: TGTGCCAGCAGCTCGACTCCCGGGACAGCCTCTGGGGCCAACGTCCTGACTTTC. Translated: CASSSTPGTASGANVLTF.

The chain joins TRBV10-3 to TRBJ2-7, with no clear D. Trimming removed 0 bases from V and 0 bases from J, with 15 bases in between. This CDR3 is 17 amino acids long. The germline V gene encodes CDR1 ENHRY and CDR2 SYGVKD. Here the CDR3 reads CAISESGARPISYEQYF. Written as DNA, the CDR3 is TGTGCCATCAGTGAGTCAGGAGCCAGGCCGATCTCCTACGAGCAGTACTTC.

A few counts support this clonotype. The chain employs TRBV11-2 and TRBJ1-2; D is unresolved. Trimming removed 3 bases from V and 3 bases from J, with 11 bases in between. This CDR3 has 14 residues. Germline-derived CDR1 and CDR2 are SGHAT and FQNNGV. This CDR3 reads CASSLEGRYYGYTF. For the CDR3, the DNA is TGTGCCAGCAGCTTGGAGGGTCGGTACTATGGCTACACCTTC.

This clonotype has just a few counts. The chain has TRBV7-2 and TRBJ2-7; D possibly corresponds to TRBD2 (6 bases). CDR3 size: 12 residues. The ends were cut back, 8 bases at V and 6 bases at J, with 14 bases in the middle. Germline CDR1 reads SGHTA; CDR2 reads FQGNSA. The CDR3 sequence: CASGRDLFEQYF. CDR3 DNA: TGTGCCAGCGGCCGGGACTTATTCGAGCAGTACTTC.

This clonotype has just a few counts. This chain joins TRBV2 and TRBJ1-2; 7 bases are a match to TRBD1. Germline-derived CDR1 and CDR2 are SNHLY and FYNNEI. J gave up 7 bases and V 7 bases, and 18 bases lay outside the gene matches. This CDR3 is 16 amino acids long. Here the CDR3 DNA reads TGTGCCAGCATTGACGGACAGGCCCTCGTTTTCGGTGGCTACACCTTC. This encodes CASIDGQALVFGGYTF.

The chain uses TRBV24-1 and TRBJ1-2, with TRBD1 as a possible D gene (6 bases). Deletions cut 2 bases from V and 7 bases from J, with 16 bases between. Per the germline V gene, CDR1 is KGHDR and CDR2 is SFDVKD. CDR3 length: 15 amino acids. CDR3 DNA: TGTGCCACCAGTGATTCACAGGGACATGGTGGTGGCTACACCTTC. Residues: CATSDSQGHGGGYTF.

Worth noting for this clonotype: This may be a read error, as it is one base from a much larger clone. The chain couples TRBV6-4 to TRBJ2-1; unclear D gene. Germline CDR1 and CDR2: MRHNA and SNTAGT. The CDR3 runs 15 residues. With 5 bases removed from V and 0 bases from J, the gap between germline ends came to 11 bases. CDR3 sequence reads: CASSSIPSSYNEQFF. The CDR3 DNA reads TGTGCCAGCAGTTCGATCCCGAGCTCCTACAATGAGCAGTTCTTC.

The chain uses TRBV20-1 and TRBJ1-2; D not resolved. The germline V gene has CDR1 DFQATT and CDR2 SNEGSKA (reference sequence). V lost 4 bases to trimming and J lost 3 bases, with 12 bases between them. The CDR3 loop spans 13 amino acids. CDR3 nucleotides: TGCAGTGCTAATCGGGGAAGAGACTATGGCTACACCTTC. Its protein is CSANRGRDYGYTF.

The chain uses TRBV2 and TRBJ2-5, with D perhaps matching TRBD1 (6 bases). Matching the DNA end better, TRBJ2-7 makes the J call doubtful. Germline values: CDR1 SNHLY, CDR2 FYNNEI. The CDR3 length is 12 residues. In DNA form, the CDR3 reads TGTGCCAGCGGTGTAGGGGGCTACGAGCAGTACTTC. Its protein is CASGVGGYEQYF.